The clone carrying this TCR beta chain appeared a single time. In the authors' workflow: Scientists estimated how many nucleated cells there were by amplifying reference gene primers. Here immunoSEQ multiplex PCR was the method, and the copy in TCRdb shows in-frame clones only, minus some. V, J and clone size were drawn from that table, and D and trimming were deduced from the DNA. The sample carries roughly 210,000 clones, about nine tenths recorded once. This sample is drawn from a study of blood T cell repertoires in COVID-19. Study details: Material from acute and convalescent COVID-19 was sourced from the United States, Italy and Spain. T cells, B-cell-depleted T cells, or PBMCs provided the cDNA or gDNA that served as material.

The TCR originated in a man in his 70s with acute or convalescent COVID-19. Sequenced: peripheral blood.

Written as DNA, the CDR3 is TGTGCCAGTACACCCGGACTAGCGCCGATCAATGAGCAGTTCTTC. Protein: CASTPGLAPINEQFF. The rearrangement uses TRBV19 and TRBJ2-1, with TRBD2 matching 9 bases. This CDR3 spans 15 amino acids. The germline V gene encodes CDR1 LNHDA and CDR2 SQIVND (reference sequence). After removal of 7 bases from V and 6 bases from J, the junction contained 10 bases not matched to a gene.